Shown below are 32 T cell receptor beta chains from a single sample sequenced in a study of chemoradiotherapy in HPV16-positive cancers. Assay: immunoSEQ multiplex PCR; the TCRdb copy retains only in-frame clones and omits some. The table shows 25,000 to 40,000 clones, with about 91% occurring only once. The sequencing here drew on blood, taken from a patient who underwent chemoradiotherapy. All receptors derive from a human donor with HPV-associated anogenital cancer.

The DNA of the CDR3 is TGTGCCAGCCAAACGCGGGGCAGGGTGTTGGAGACCCAGTACTTC. Amino acids: CASQTRGRVLETQYF. J is TRBJ2-5 and V is TRBV27, with TRBD2 as a possible D gene (6 bases). The length of the CDR3 is 15 residues. Per the germline V gene, CDR1 is MNHEY and CDR2 is SMNVEV (reference sequence). The V and J ends lost 8 bases and 5 bases respectively, with 21 bases between them.

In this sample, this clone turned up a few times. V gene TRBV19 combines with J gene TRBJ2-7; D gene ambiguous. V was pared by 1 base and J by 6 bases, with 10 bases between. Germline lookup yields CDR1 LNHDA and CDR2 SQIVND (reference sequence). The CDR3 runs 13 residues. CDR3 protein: CASSIALGSEQYF. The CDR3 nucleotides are TGTGCCAGTAGTATAGCCTTGGGCAGCGAGCAGTACTTC.

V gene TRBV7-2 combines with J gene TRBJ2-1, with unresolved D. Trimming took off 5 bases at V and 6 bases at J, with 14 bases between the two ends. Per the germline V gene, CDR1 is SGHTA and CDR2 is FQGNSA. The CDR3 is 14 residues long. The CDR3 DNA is TGTGCCAGCAGCCCCCACCGAACCTCCAATGAGCAGTTCTTC. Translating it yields CASSPHRTSNEQFF.

The CDR3 protein is CASSSEGGAGDTQYF. CDR3 DNA sequence: TGTGCCAGCAGCTCCGAAGGGGGCGCGGGAGATACGCAGTATTTT. This chain joins TRBV7-9 and TRBJ2-3; 7 bases fit TRBD1. Germline CDR1 is SEHNR and CDR2 is FQNEAQ (reference sequence). CDR3 length: 15 amino acids. Trimming cost V 4 bases and J 5 bases; bases outside gene matches: 9.

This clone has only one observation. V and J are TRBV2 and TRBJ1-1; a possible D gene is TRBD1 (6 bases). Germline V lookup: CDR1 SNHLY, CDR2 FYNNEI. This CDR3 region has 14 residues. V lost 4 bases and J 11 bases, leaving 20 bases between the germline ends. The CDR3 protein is CASSGDNLSAGAFF. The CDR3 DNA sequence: TGTGCCAGCAGTGGGGACAACCTATCCGCTGGGGCTTTCTTT.

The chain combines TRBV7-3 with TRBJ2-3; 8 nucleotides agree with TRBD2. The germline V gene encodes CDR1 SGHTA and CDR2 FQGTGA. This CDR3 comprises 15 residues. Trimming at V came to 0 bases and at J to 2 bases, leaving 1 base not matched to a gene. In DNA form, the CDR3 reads TGTGCCAGCAGCTTAACTAGCGGGGCCACAGATACGCAGTATTTT. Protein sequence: CASSLTSGATDTQYF.

The CDR3 region is CASSLLTSRASTDTQYF. In DNA form, the CDR3 reads TGTGCCAGCAGTTTATTAACTTCCAGGGCGAGCACAGATACGCAGTATTTT. The chain joins TRBV27 to TRBJ2-3; maybe TRBD1 (5 bases). The V end was cut by 1 base, the J end by 0 bases, with 14 bases between. Germline V gene lookup returns CDR1 MNHEY and CDR2 SMNVEV (reference sequence). The CDR3 has 17 residues.

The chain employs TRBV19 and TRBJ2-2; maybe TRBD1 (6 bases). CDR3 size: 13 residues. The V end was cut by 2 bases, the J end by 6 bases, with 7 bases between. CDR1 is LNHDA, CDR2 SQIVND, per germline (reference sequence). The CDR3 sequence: CASSIRTAGELFF. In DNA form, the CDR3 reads TGTGCCAGTAGTATAAGGACAGCCGGGGAGCTGTTTTTT.

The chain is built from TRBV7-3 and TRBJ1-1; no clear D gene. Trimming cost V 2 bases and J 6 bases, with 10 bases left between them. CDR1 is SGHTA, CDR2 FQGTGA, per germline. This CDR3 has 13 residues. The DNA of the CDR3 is TGTGCCAGCAGCTTACATCAGAGGTCTGAAGCTTTCTTT. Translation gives CASSLHQRSEAFF.

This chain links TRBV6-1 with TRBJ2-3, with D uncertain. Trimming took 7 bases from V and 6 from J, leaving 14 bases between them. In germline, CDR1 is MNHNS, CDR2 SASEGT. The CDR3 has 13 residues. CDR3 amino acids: CASTRQVGDTQYF. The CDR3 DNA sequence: TGTGCCAGCACCAGGCAGGTGGGCGATACGCAGTATTTT.

DNA of the CDR3: TGTGCCAGCTCACCTTCCGGGGAAAGCTACGAGCAGTACTTC. This sequence encodes CASSPSGESYEQYF. The chain uses TRBV18 and TRBJ2-7; tentative D call: TRBD2 (5 bases). Germline CDR1 KGHSH, CDR2 LQKENI. Trimming took off 3 bases at V and 3 bases at J, with 12 bases between the two ends. This CDR3 comprises 14 residues.

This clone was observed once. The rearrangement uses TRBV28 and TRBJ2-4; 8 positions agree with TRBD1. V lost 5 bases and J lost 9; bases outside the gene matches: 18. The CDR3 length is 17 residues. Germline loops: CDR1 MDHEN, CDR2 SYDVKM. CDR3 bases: TGTGCCAGCAGTCCGCCAGTAGGGGCAGGGGGCCAGGGCATTCAGTACTTC. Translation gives CASSPPVGAGGQGIQYF.

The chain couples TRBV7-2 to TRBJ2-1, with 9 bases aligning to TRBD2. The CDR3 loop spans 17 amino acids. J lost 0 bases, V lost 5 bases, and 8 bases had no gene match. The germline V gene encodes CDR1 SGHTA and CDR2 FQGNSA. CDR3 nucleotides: TGTGCCAGCAGCAAACCTAGCGGGACATTCTCCTACAATGAGCAGTTCTTC. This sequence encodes CASSKPSGTFSYNEQFF.

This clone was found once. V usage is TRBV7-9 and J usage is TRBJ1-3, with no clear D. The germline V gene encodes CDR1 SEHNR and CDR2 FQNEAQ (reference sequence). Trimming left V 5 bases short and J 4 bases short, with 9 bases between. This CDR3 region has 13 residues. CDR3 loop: CASSPRRGNTIYF. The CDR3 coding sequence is TGTGCCAGCAGCCCTCGGCGGGGAAACACCATATATTTT.

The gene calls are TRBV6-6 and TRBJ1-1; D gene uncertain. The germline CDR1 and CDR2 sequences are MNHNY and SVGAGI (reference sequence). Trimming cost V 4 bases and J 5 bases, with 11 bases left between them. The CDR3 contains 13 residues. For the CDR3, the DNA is TGTGCCAGCAGTTTGGGTCAGTTTACTGAAGCTTTCTTT. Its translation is CASSLGQFTEAFF.

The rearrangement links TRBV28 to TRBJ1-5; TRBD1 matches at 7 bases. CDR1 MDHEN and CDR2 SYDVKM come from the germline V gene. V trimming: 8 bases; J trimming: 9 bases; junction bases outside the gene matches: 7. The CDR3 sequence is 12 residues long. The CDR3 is CASQIQGRPQHF. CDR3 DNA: TGTGCCAGCCAAATACAGGGGAGGCCCCAGCATTTT.

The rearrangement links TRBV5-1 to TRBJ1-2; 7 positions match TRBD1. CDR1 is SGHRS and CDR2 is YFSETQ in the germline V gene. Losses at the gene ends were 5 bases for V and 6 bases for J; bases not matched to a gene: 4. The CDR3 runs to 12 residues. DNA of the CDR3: TGCGCCAGCAGTCGAACAGGGGATGGCTACACCTTC. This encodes CASSRTGDGYTF.

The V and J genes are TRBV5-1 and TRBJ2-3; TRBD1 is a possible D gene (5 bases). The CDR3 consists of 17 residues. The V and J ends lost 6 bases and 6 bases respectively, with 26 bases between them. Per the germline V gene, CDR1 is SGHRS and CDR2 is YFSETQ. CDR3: CASTRNTGGSSMDTQYF. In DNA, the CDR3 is TGCGCCAGCACCCGGAATACAGGTGGATCGTCTATGGATACGCAGTATTTT.

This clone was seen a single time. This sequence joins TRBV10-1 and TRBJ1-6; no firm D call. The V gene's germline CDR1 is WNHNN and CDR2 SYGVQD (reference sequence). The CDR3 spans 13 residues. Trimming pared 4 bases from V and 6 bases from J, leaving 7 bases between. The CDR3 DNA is TGCGCCAGCAGTGCGACGGGTAATTCACCCCTCCACTTT. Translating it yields CASSATGNSPLHF.

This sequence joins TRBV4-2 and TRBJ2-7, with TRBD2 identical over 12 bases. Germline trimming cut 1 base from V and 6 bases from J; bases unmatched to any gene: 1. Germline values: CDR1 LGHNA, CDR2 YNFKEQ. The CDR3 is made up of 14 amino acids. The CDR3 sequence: CASSQGLAGAEQYF. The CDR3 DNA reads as TGTGCCAGCAGCCAAGGACTAGCGGGAGCCGAGCAGTACTTC.

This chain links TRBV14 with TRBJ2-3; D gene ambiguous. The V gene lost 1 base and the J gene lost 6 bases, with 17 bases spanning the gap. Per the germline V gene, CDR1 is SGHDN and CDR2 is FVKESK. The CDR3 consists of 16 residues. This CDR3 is CASSQGRPPRNDTQYF. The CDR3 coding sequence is TGTGCCAGCAGCCAAGGAAGGCCTCCCAGAAACGATACGCAGTATTTT.

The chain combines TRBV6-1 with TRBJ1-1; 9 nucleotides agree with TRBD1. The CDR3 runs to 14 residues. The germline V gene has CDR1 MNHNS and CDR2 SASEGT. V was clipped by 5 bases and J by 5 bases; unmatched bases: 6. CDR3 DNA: TGTGCCAGCAGTACAGGGGGCGCTGAGACTGAAGCTTTCTTT. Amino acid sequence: CASSTGGAETEAFF.

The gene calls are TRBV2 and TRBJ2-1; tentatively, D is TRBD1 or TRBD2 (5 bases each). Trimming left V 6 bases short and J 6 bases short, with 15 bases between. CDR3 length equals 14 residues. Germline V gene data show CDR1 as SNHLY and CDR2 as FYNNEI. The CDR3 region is CASRGAEGVNEQFF. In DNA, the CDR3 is TGTGCCAGCAGAGGGGCAGAGGGTGTCAATGAGCAGTTCTTC.

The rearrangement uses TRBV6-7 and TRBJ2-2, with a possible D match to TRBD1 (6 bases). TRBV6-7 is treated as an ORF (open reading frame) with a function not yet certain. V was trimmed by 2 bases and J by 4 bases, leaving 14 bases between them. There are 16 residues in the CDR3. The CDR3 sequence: CASSYPETGTTGELFF. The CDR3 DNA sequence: TGTGCCAGCAGTTACCCGGAGACAGGTACCACCGGGGAGCTGTTTTTT.

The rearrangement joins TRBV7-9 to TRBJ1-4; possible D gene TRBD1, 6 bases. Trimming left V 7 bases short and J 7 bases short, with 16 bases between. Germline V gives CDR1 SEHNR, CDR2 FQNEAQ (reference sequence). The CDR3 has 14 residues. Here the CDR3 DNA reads TGTGCCAGCACCCAGGACAGCGGGGTTGAAAAACTGTTTTTT. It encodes CASTQDSGVEKLFF.

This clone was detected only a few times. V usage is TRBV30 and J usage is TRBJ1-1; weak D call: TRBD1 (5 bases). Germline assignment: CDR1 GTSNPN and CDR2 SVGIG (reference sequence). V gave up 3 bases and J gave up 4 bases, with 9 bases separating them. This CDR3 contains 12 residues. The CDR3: CAWSPGATEAFF. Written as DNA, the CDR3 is TGTGCCTGGAGCCCCGGGGCCACTGAAGCTTTCTTT.

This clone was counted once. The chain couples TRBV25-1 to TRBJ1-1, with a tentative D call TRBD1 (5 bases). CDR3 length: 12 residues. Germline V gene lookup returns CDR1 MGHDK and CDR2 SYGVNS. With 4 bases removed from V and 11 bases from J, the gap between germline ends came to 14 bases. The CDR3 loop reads CASSAQGQMAFF. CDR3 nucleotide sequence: TGTGCCAGCAGTGCCCAGGGTCAAATGGCTTTCTTT.

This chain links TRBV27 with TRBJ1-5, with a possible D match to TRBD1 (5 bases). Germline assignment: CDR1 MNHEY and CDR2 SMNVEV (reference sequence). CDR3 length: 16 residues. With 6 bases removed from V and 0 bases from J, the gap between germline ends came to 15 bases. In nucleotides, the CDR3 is TGTGCCAGCAGCCCTTCCGCGGGACTTAGCAATCAGCCCCAGCATTTT. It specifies CASSPSAGLSNQPQHF.

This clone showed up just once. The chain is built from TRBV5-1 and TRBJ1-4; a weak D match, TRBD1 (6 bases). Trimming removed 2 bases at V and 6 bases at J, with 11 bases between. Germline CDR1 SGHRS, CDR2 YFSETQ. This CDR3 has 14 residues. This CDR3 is CASSFRAGDEKLFF. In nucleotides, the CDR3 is TGCGCCAGCAGCTTTCGGGCAGGGGATGAAAAACTGTTTTTT.

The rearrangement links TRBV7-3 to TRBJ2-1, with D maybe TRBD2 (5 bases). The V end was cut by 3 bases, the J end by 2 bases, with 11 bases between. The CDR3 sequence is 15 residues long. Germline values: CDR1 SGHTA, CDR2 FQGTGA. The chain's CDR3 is CASSLDPGTYNEQFF. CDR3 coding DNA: TGTGCCAGCAGCTTGGACCCGGGAACCTACAATGAGCAGTTCTTC.

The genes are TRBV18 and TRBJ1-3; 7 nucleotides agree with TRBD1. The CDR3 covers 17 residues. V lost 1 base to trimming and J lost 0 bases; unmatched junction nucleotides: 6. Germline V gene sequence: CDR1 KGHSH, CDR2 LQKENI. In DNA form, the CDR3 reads TGTGCCAGCTCACCACGGACAGGTCTACTCTCTGGAAACACCATATATTTT. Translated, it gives CASSPRTGLLSGNTIYF.

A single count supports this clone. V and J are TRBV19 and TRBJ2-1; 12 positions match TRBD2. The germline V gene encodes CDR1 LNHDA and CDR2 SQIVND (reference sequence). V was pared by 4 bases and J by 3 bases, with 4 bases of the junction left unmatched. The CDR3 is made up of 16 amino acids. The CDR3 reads CASSTTSGGFYNEQFF. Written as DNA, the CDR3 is TGTGCCAGTAGTACGACTAGCGGGGGTTTCTACAATGAGCAGTTCTTC.